This TCR beta chain was observed in a study of T cells in narcolepsy. Study details: Patients with NT1 or NT2 and healthy control donors were enrolled.

Sequencing used immunoSEQ multiplex PCR; TCRdb keeps in-frame clones, though not all of them. The data contain roughly 34,000 clones, 84% of them singletons. From germline, CDR1 is LNHNV and CDR2 YYDKDF (reference sequence). The CDR3 is 14 amino acids. With 4 bases clipped from V and 2 bases from J, the junction kept 2 bases outside the gene matches. The source of this sequence is a human donor with narcolepsy. The chain carries TRBV15 and TRBJ2-1; 7 bases agree with TRBD2. The sample consisted of CD45RA- memory CD4+ T cells from PBMCs. CDR3 DNA sequence: TGTGCCACCAGCAAGCGGGGCACCTACAATGAGCAGTTCTTC. It specifies CATSKRGTYNEQFF.